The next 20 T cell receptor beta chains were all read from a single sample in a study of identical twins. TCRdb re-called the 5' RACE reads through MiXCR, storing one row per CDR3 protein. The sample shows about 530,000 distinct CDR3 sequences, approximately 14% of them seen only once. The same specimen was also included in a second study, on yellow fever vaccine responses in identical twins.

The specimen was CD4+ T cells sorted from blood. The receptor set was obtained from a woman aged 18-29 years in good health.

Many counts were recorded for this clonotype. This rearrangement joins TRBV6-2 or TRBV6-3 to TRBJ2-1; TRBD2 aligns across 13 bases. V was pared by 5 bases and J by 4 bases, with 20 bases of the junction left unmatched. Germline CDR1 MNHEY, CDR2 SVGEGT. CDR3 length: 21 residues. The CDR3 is CASSIPRDQRTSGSRYNEQFF. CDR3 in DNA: TGTGCCAGCAGTATCCCCAGGGACCAACGGACTAGCGGGAGCAGGTACAATGAGCAGTTCTTC.

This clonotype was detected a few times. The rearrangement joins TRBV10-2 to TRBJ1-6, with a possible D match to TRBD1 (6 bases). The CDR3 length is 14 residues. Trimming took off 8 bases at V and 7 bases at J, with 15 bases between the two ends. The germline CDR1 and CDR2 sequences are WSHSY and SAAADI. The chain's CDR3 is CASGWGQGNSPLHF. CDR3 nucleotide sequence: TGCGCCAGCGGGTGGGGTCAGGGGAATTCACCCCTCCACTTT.

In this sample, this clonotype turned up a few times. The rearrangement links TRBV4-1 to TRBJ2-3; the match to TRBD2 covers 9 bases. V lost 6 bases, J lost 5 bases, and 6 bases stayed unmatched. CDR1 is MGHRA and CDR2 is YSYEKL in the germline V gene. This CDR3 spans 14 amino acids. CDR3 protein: CASRLAGIRDTQYF. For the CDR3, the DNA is TGCGCCAGCAGGCTAGCGGGGATCAGAGATACGCAGTATTTT.

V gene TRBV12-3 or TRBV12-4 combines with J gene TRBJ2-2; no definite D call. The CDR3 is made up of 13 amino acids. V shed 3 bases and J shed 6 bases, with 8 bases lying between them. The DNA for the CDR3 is TGTGCCAGCAGTTTCTCGGTGCCCGGGGAGCTGTTTTTT. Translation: CASSFSVPGELFF.

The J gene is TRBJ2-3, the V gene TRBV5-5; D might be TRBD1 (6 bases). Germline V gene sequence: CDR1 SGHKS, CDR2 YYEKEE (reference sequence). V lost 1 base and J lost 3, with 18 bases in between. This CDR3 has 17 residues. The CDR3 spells CASSLRQVLRGTDTQYF. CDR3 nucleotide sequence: TGTGCCAGCAGCTTGCGACAGGTCCTCAGAGGTACAGATACGCAGTATTTT.

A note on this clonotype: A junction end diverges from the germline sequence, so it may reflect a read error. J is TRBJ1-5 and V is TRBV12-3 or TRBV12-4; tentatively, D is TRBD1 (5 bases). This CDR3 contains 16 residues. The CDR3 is CASSFLGGGPNQPQHF. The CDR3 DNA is TGCGCCAGCAGTTTTCTGGGGGGTGGGCCCAATCAGCCCCAGCATTTT.

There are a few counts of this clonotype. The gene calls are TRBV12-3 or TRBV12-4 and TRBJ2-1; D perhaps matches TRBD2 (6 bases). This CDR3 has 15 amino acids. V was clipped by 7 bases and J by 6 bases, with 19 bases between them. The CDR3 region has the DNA TGTGCCAGCACTAGGAGGGCCCCGGACGGCAATGAGCAGTTCTTC. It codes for CASTRRAPDGNEQFF.

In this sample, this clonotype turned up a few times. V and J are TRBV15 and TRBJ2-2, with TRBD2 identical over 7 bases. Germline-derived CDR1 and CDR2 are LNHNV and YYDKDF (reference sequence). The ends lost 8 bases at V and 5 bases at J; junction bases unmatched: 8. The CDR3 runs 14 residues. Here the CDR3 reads CATHGAGVTGELFF. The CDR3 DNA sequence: TGTGCCACCCACGGGGCGGGAGTGACCGGGGAGCTGTTTTTT.

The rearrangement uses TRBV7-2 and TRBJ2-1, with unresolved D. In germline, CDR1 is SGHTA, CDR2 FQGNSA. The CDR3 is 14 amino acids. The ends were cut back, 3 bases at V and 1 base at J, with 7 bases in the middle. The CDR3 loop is CASSLRLSYNEQFF. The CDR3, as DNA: TGTGCCAGCAGCTTGAGACTGTCCTACAATGAGCAGTTCTTC.

The chain's CDR3 is CASSLFRKQGGAFF. The CDR3 DNA reads TGTGCCAGCAGTTTATTCCGTAAGCAGGGAGGAGCTTTCTTT. The chain joins TRBV12-3 or TRBV12-4 to TRBJ1-1, with D maybe TRBD1 (5 bases). V was pared by 2 bases and J by 10 bases, with 17 bases between. The CDR3 is 14 amino acids.

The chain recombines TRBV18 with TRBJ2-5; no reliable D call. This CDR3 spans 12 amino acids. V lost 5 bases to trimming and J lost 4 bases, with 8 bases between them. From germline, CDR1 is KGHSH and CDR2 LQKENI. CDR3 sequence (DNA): TGTGCCAGCTCAGACTTAACAGAGACCCAGTACTTC. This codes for CASSDLTETQYF. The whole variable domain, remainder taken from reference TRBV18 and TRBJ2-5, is NAGVMQNPRHLVRRRGQEARLRCSPMKGHSHVYWYRQLPEEGLKFMVYLQKENIIDESGMPKERFSAEFPKEGPSILRIQQVVRGDSAAYFCASSDLTETQYFGPGTRLLVL.

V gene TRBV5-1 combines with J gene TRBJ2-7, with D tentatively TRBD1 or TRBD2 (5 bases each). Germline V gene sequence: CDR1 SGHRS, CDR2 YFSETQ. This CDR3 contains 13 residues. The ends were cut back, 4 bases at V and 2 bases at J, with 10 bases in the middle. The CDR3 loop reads CASSRDGTYEQYV. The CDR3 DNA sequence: TGCGCCAGCAGCCGGGACGGAACCTACGAGCAGTACGTC.

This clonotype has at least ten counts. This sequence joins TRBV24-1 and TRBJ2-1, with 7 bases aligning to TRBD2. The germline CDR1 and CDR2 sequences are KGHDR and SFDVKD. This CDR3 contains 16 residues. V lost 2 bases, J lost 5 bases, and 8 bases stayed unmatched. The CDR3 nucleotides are TGTGCCACCAGTGATTCCATGGGAGGGGCGCACAATGAGCAGTTCTTC. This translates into CATSDSMGGAHNEQFF.

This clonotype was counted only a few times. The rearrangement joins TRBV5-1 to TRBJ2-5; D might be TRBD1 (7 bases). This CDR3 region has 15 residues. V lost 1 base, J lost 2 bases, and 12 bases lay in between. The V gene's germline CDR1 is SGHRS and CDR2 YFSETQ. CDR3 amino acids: CASSLRQGGQETQYF. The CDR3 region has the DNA TGCGCCAGCAGCTTGAGGCAGGGGGGTCAAGAGACCCAGTACTTC. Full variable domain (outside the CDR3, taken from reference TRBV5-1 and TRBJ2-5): KAGVTQTPRYLIKTRGQQVTLSCSPISGHRSVSWYQQTPGQGLQFLFEYFSETQRNKGNFPGRFSGRQFSNSRSEMNVSTLELGDSALYLCASSLRQGGQETQYFGPGTRLLVL.

CDR3 coding DNA: TGTGCCAGCAGCCCCGAGAGAGGTGAGCAGTTCTTC. Its protein product is CASSPERGEQFF. The chain employs TRBV3-1 and TRBJ2-1, with D hard to call. The germline CDR1 and CDR2 sequences are LGHDT and YNNKEL (reference sequence). The CDR3 runs 12 residues. With 4 bases removed from V and 9 bases from J, the gap between germline ends came to 10 bases.

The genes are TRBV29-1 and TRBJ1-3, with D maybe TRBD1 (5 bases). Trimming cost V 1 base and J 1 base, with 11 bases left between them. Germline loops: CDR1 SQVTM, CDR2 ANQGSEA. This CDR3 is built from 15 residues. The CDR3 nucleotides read TGCAGCGTTGAAGGATTCAGGGATTCTGGAAACACCATATATTTT. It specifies CSVEGFRDSGNTIYF.

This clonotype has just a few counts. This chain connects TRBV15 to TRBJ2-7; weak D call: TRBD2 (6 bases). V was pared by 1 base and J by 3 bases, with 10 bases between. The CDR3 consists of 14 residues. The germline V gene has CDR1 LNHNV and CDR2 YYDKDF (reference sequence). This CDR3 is CATSRGSGDYEQYV. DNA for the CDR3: TGTGCCACCAGCAGAGGTAGCGGCGACTACGAGCAGTACGTC.

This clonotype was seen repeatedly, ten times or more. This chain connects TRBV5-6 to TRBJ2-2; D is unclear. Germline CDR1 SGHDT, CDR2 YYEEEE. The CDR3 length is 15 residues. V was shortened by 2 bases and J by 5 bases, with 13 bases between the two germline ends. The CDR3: CASSLPPEWTGELFF. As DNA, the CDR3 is TGTGCCAGCAGCTTACCCCCCGAGTGGACCGGGGAGCTGTTTTTT.

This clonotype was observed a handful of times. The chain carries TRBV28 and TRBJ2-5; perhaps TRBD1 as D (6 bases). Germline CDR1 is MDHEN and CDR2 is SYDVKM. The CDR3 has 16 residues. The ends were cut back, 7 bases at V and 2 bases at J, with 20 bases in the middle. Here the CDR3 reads CASTKLGGIEQETQYF. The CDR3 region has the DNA TGTGCCAGCACCAAACTTGGGGGCATAGAGCAAGAGACCCAGTACTTC.

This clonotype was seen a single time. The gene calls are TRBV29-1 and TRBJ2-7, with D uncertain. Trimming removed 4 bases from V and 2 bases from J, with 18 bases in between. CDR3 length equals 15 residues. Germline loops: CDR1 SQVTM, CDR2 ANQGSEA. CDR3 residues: CSVAIIVGPPYEQYF. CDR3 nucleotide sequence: TGCAGCGTTGCTATCATCGTAGGGCCCCCCTACGAGCAGTACTTC.